These T cell receptor beta chains were read from a single sample in a study of shared clonotypes between healthy human individuals. TCRdb's copy holds only in-frame clones and misses some; the assay was immunoSEQ multiplex PCR. Of around 1.1 million clones in the sample, around three quarters were seen once. The sequenced sample consisted of memory CD4+ T cells from PBMCs. The receptors were sampled from a man younger than 35 in good health. Some clones in this sample may be carry-over from other donors' samples. Both conserved end residues are part of each CDR3. Fields, in order: V gene, J gene, CDR3 protein.

v_gene: TRBV7-2
j_gene: TRBJ1-2
CDR3aa: CASSLILLGQGGYYGYTF

v_gene: TRBV7-9
j_gene: TRBJ2-2
CDR3aa: CASSPTAMFGVLSTGELFF

v_gene: TRBV10-3
j_gene: TRBJ2-1
CDR3aa: CAMGGQGNEQFF

v_gene: TRBV28
j_gene: TRBJ2-3
CDR3aa: CASLSGAVYTDTQYF

v_gene: TRBV5-4
j_gene: TRBJ2-7
CDR3aa: CASSLGGREPYEQYF

v_gene: TRBV6-5
j_gene: TRBJ1-1
CDR3aa: CASSCPGTGSEAFF

v_gene: TRBV27
j_gene: TRBJ2-1
CDR3aa: CASSSPSTAYNEQFF

v_gene: TRBV5-8
j_gene: TRBJ2-2
CDR3aa: CASGHRGGGELFF

v_gene: TRBV7-8
j_gene: TRBJ2-7
CDR3aa: CASSLALTGAQYF

v_gene: TRBV5-8
j_gene: TRBJ1-2
CDR3aa: CASSSGEYTGGYTF

v_gene: TRBV27
j_gene: TRBJ1-5
CDR3aa: CARQGPPYQPQHF

v_gene: TRBV5-1
j_gene: TRBJ2-2
CDR3aa: CASSGTGKTGELFF

v_gene: TRBV19
j_gene: TRBJ2-1
CDR3aa: CASSHITSYNEQFF

v_gene: TRBV10-3
j_gene: TRBJ1-1
CDR3aa: CASTYSGYTEAFF

v_gene: TRBV7-2
j_gene: TRBJ2-2
CDR3aa: CASSPRTSGNTGELFF

v_gene: TRBV6-5
j_gene: TRBJ1-4
CDR3aa: CASSYTNEKLFF

v_gene: TRBV19
j_gene: TRBJ2-1
CDR3aa: CASSIGPRRGRESEQFF

v_gene: TRBV29-1
j_gene: TRBJ2-3
CDR3aa: CSVAGGPDTQYF

v_gene: TRBV2
j_gene: TRBJ1-3
CDR3aa: CASTDRDADTGNTIYF

v_gene: TRBV12-1
j_gene: TRBJ2-5
CDR3aa: CASSFWASGLPRWTQYF

v_gene: TRBV15
j_gene: TRBJ1-5
CDR3aa: CATSRAEGPKDF

v_gene: TRBV6-1
j_gene: TRBJ2-5
CDR3aa: CASPTPIAWETQYF

v_gene: TRBV5-1
j_gene: TRBJ2-7
CDR3aa: CASSAGYYEQYF

v_gene: TRBV28
j_gene: TRBJ1-2
CDR3aa: CASRPTGAYNYGYTF

v_gene: TRBV5-4
j_gene: TRBJ2-1
CDR3aa: CASSPRGGRAGNEQFF

v_gene: TRBV6-5
j_gene: TRBJ2-1
CDR3aa: CASSRGTGAGNEQFF

v_gene: TRBV19
j_gene: TRBJ1-5
CDR3aa: CASSLRSRDPHQPQHF

v_gene: TRBV9
j_gene: TRBJ2-3
CDR3aa: CASSVALTDTQYF

v_gene: TRBV28
j_gene: TRBJ2-5
CDR3aa: CASSPGLAGERETQYF

v_gene: TRBV9
j_gene: TRBJ2-7
CDR3aa: CASSVGGLLAGGSEQYF

v_gene: TRBV5-6
j_gene: TRBJ2-1
CDR3aa: CASSPTARSYNEQFF

v_gene: TRBV11-2
j_gene: TRBJ1-3
CDR3aa: CASSFSQSGNTIYF

v_gene: TRBV6-6
j_gene: TRBJ2-6
CDR3aa: CASSGANGSGANVLTF

v_gene: TRBV12-5
j_gene: TRBJ2-3
CDR3aa: CASGWGDQEADTQYF

v_gene: TRBV29-1
j_gene: -
CDR3aa: CSVETGPYEQYF

v_gene: TRBV5-4
j_gene: TRBJ2-3
CDR3aa: CASSFGGVTDTQYF

v_gene: TRBV29-1
j_gene: TRBJ2-3
CDR3aa: CSVGQVYGTDTQYF

v_gene: TRBV20-1
j_gene: TRBJ2-5
CDR3aa: CSAIDRQTQYF

v_gene: TRBV27
j_gene: TRBJ1-1
CDR3aa: CASTKDRGTEAFF

v_gene: TRBV6-5
j_gene: TRBJ1-5
CDR3aa: CASRPGVFQPQHF

v_gene: TRBV30
j_gene: TRBJ1-3
CDR3aa: CAYATASSGNTIYF

v_gene: TRBV9
j_gene: TRBJ2-1
CDR3aa: CASSVGPGEQFF

v_gene: TRBV28
j_gene: TRBJ1-1
CDR3aa: CASLQGTEAFF

v_gene: TRBV5-1
j_gene: TRBJ1-5
CDR3aa: CASSLTGTGEEPQHF

v_gene: TRBV28
j_gene: TRBJ2-7
CDR3aa: CASRERDRPTYEQYF

v_gene: TRBV19
j_gene: TRBJ1-4
CDR3aa: CASQDRATNEKLFF

v_gene: TRBV28
j_gene: TRBJ1-6
CDR3aa: CASLRDLNSPLHF

v_gene: TRBV2
j_gene: TRBJ2-7
CDR3aa: CASSGGSLMEQYF

v_gene: TRBV19
j_gene: TRBJ1-1
CDR3aa: CASSQDRDAFF

v_gene: TRBV5-1
j_gene: TRBJ1-1
CDR3aa: CASSWTGWNTEAFF

v_gene: TRBV15
j_gene: TRBJ1-5
CDR3aa: CATSSGYSNQPQHF

v_gene: TRBV7-9
j_gene: TRBJ2-7
CDR3aa: CASSLGVLTGDYEQYF